The clone carrying this TCR beta chain was detected many times. These data are taken from a study of Graves' ophthalmopathy and Graves' hyperthyroidism. The CDR3 runs 14 residues. Germline CDR1 SGHTA, CDR2 FQGTGA. Trimming removed 2 bases from V and 10 bases from J, with 12 bases in between. Amplified TCR beta CDR3 regions were obtained using RNA transcripts as template. RT-PCR with HTBI primers came first, then second-round multiplex PCR. TCRdb independently ran MiXCR on the multiplex PCR reads; one entry per CDR3 protein. The data hold 620,000 or so distinct CDR3 sequences, with 22% observed a single time.

The sequenced sample was peripheral blood. This chain connects TRBV7-3 to TRBJ1-6; D is unclear. The receptor comes from a woman between 18 and 29 years old with stable Graves' hyperthyroidism. Some clones in this sample may be carry-over from other donors' samples. Here the CDR3 reads CASSLQGKGSPLHF. The DNA of the CDR3 is TGTGCCAGCAGCTTACAAGGGAAGGGATCACCCCTCCACTTT.